This is a list of T cell receptor beta chains from one sample in a study of cytomegalovirus exposure and HLA in healthy donors. Sequenced by immunoSEQ multiplex PCR; TCRdb stores in-frame clones only, minus some. The table includes about 72,000 clones, 94% detected once. Sequenced input: PBMCs. These receptors came from a woman aged 18-29 years in good health and CMV-seronegative. Both conserved end residues are part of each CDR3. Each record gives: clone size, D gene, V gene, J gene, CDR3 DNA, CDR3 protein. The D gene is left open where the match is weak. Part of the rows lack a size; the others show once, few, many or a class for expanded clones.

once	TRBD2	TRBV29-1	TRBJ2-3	TGCAGCGTTGCGAATAGCGGGGGGGCGGATACGCAGTATTTT	CSVANSGGADTQYF
.	.	TRBV28	TRBJ1-4	TGTGCCAGCAGTTTGAGCGGAGTTGCAACTAATGAAAAACTGTTTTTT	CASSLSGVATNEKLFF
.	TRBD2	TRBV9	TRBJ2-3	TGTGCCAGCAGCCCACGGTTGGCCAGTAGGGACTACACAGATACGCAGTATTTT	CASSPRLASRDYTDTQYF
once	.	TRBV29-1	TRBJ2-5	TGCAGCGTTGCAGGGGTACAAGAGACCCAGTACTTC	CSVAGVQETQYF
.	TRBD1	TRBV10-3	TRBJ1-6	TGTGCCATCAGTGATACCGGGACAGGGAATTCACCCCTCCACTTT	CAISDTGTGNSPLHF
.	.	TRBV7-9	TRBJ2-3	TGTGCCAGCAGCTTACAGCGGGCTAGCACAGATACGCAGTATTTT	CASSLQRASTDTQYF
.	TRBD1	TRBV27	TRBJ1-2	TGTGCCAGCAGTTTAACAGGGGGTAACTTCTATGGCTACACCTTC	CASSLTGGNFYGYTF
.	.	TRBV6-1	TRBJ1-2	TGTGCCAGCAGTGAGGCCCAGGCCGGTGTGGGTGGCTACACCTTC	CASSEAQAGVGGYTF
.	.	TRBV11-3	TRBJ2-7	TGTGCCAGCAGCCACAGGGACTCCTACGAGCAGTACTTC	CASSHRDSYEQYF
.	.	TRBV6-1	TRBJ1-2	TGTGCCAGCAGTGAAGTGCAGGATTATGGCTACACCTTC	CASSEVQDYGYTF
.	TRBD1	TRBV28	TRBJ1-1	TGTGCCAGCAGTTGGGGACAGGGGTGGCGGAACACTGAAGCTTTCTTT	CASSWGQGWRNTEAFF
once	.	TRBV15	TRBJ1-6	TGTGCCACCAGCAGAGACGCCGGGAGGAGATTCCCCCTCCACTTT	CATSRDAGRRFPLHF
.	TRBD1	TRBV6-1	TRBJ2-1	TGTGCCAGCAGAAGAAACCAGGGACAGAGTAATGAGCAGTTCTTC	CASRRNQGQSNEQFF
.	.	TRBV6-1	TRBJ2-3	TGTGCCAGCAGTGTATACCAGGGGTTCTTGGGCACAGATACGCAGTATTTT	CASSVYQGFLGTDTQYF
.	.	TRBV27	TRBJ2-1	TGTGCCAGCAGTTTGCTGGCTCTTCACTCCTACAATGAGCAGTTCTTC	CASSLLALHSYNEQFF
.	.	TRBV30	TRBJ2-3	TGTGCCTGGAGTGTGGCGGGCACAGATACGCAGTATTTT	CAWSVAGTDTQYF
.	.	TRBV5-8	TRBJ1-1	TGTGCCAGCAGCGTATACGCGGGGGACACTGAAGCTTTCTTT	CASSVYAGDTEAFF
once	.	TRBV7-3	TRBJ2-7	TGTGCCAGCAGCCAGGGTGCAAGCTACGAGCAGTACTTC	CASSQGASYEQYF
once	.	TRBV5-1	TRBJ1-2	TGCGCCAGCAGCCCGTGGTCCCGGGAATACTATGGCTACACCTTC	CASSPWSREYYGYTF
.	TRBD1	TRBV7-6	TRBJ2-7	TGTGCCAGCAGCTTAGCCGGGACAGGGGCTTCCTACGAGCAGTACTTC	CASSLAGTGASYEQYF
.	.	TRBV5-6	TRBJ1-5	TGTGCCAGCAGCTTGGGAGGGCGGTGGAACAATCAGCCCCAGCATTTT	CASSLGGRWNNQPQHF